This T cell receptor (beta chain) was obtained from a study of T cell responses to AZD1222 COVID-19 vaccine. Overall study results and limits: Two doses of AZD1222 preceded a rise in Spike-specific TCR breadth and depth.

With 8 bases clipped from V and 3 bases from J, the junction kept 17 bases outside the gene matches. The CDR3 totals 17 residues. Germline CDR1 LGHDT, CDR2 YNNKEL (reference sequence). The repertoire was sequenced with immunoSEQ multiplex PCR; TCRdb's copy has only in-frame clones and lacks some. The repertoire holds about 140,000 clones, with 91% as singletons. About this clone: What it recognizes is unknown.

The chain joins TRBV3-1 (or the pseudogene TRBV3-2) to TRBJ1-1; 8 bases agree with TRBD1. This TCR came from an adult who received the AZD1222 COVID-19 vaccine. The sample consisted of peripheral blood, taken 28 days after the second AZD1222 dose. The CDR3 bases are TGTGCCAGCTCCAACGACAGGGGAACACGAATTGACACTGAAGCTTTCTTT. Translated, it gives CASSNDRGTRIDTEAFF.